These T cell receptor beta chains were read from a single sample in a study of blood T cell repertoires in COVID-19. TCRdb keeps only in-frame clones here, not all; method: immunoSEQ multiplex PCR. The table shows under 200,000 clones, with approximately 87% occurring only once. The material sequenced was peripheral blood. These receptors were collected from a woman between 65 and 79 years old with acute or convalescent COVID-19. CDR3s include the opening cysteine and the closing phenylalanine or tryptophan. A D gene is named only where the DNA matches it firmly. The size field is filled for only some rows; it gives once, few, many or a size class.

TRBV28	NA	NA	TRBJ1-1	CASSLRAGATEAFF	TGTGCCAGCAGTCTACGGGCAGGGGCCACTGAAGCTTTCTTT
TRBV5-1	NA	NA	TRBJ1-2	CASSEGSNYGYTF	TGCGCCAGCAGCGAGGGTTCTAACTATGGCTACACCTTC
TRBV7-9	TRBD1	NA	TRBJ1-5	CASSLGTFRGDQPQHF	TGTGCCAGCAGCCTTGGGACATTCAGGGGGGATCAGCCCCAGCATTTT
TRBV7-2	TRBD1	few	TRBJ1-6	CASSLRQGGSPLHF	TGTGCCAGCAGCTTACGCCAGGGGGGTTCACCCCTCCACTTT
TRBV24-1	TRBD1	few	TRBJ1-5	CATSEGQGNNQPQHF	TGTGCCACCAGTGAGGGACAGGGAAACAATCAGCCCCAGCATTTT
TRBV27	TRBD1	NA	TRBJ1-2	CASTSSGTDYGYTF	TGTGCCAGCACCTCATCCGGGACAGATTATGGCTACACCTTC
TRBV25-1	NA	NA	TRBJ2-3	CASRLGATDTQYF	TGTGCCAGCCGTCTAGGGGCAACAGATACGCAGTATTTT
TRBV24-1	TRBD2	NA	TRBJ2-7	CATSGSSGGTIYEQYF	TGTGCCACCAGTGGGTCCAGCGGGGGGACCATTTACGAGCAGTACTTC
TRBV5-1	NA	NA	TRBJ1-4	CASSGGQPNEKLFF	TGCGCCAGCAGTGGAGGGCAGCCCAATGAAAAACTGTTTTTT
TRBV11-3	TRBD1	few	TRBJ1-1	CASSLNGQGARGEAFF	TGTGCCAGCAGCTTGAACGGCCAGGGGGCGCGAGGTGAAGCTTTCTTT
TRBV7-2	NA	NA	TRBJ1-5	CASSPPGGIQPQHF	TGTGCCAGCAGCCCCCCCGGGGGTATTCAGCCCCAGCATTTT
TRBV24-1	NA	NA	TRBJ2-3	CATSDPRAGVGSSSTDTQYF	TGTGCCACCAGTGACCCCAGGGCAGGGGTAGGGAGCTCTAGCACAGATACGCAGTATTTT
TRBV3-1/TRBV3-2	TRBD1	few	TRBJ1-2	CASSPNTGVGYTF	TGTGCCAGCAGCCCGAACACAGGGGTTGGCTACACCTTC
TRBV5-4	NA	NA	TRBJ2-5	CASSLARETQYF	TGTGCCAGCAGCTTGGCGAGGGAGACCCAGTACTTC
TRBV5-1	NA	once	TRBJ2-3	CASSSKGGPGDTQYF	TGCGCCAGCAGTTCGAAAGGGGGACCGGGGGATACGCAGTATTTT
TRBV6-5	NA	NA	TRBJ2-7	CASSLEGGSSYEQYF	TGTGCCAGCTCTCTCGAGGGGGGGAGCTCCTACGAGCAGTACTTC
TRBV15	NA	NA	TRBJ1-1	CATSRDSGAGTEAFF	TGTGCCACCAGCAGAGATTCAGGGGCTGGCACTGAAGCTTTCTTT
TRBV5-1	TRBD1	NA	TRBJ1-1	CASSYQGADTEAFF	TGCGCCAGCAGTTATCAGGGGGCTGACACTGAAGCTTTCTTT
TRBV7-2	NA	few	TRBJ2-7	CASSLRGKNEQYF	TGTGCCAGCAGCTTGAGAGGGAAAAACGAGCAGTACTTC
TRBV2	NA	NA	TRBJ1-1	CASSSPETNTEAFF	TGTGCCAGCAGCTCCCCGGAGACGAACACTGAAGCTTTCTTT
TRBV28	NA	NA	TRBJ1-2	CASRRGDYGYTF	TGTGCCAGTAGGCGCGGAGACTATGGCTACACCTTC
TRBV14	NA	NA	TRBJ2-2	CASSLITGSYTGELFF	TGTGCCAGCAGCCTTATCACAGGGTCTTACACCGGGGAGCTGTTTTTT
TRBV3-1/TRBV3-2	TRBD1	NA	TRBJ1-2	CASSQEQGAYGYTF	TGTGCCAGCAGCCAAGAACAGGGGGCGTATGGCTACACCTTC
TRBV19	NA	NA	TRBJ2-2	CASSIAGGRTGELFF	TGTGCCAGTAGTATAGCCGGGGGACGGACCGGGGAGCTGTTTTTT
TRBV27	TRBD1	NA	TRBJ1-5	CASSLGQVHVSNQPQHF	TGTGCCAGCAGTCTCGGACAGGTGCACGTTAGCAATCAGCCCCAGCATTTT
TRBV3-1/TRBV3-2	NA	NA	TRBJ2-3	CASSPAAFTDTQYF	TGTGCCAGCAGCCCGGCGGCTTTTACAGATACGCAGTATTTT
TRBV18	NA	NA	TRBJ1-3	CASSTRTESSGNTIYF	TGTGCCAGCTCTACCAGGACAGAGAGCTCTGGAAACACCATATATTTT
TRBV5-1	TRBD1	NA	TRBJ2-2	CASAFGTANTGELFF	TGCGCCAGCGCGTTCGGGACAGCGAACACCGGGGAGCTGTTTTTT
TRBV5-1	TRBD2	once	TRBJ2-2	CVSSSGLAGGYPGELFF	TGCGTCAGCAGCTCGGGACTAGCGGGAGGATATCCCGGGGAGCTGTTTTTT
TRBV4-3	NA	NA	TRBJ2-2	CASSQVPTGTGELFF	TGCGCCAGCAGCCAAGTGCCAACAGGCACCGGGGAGCTGTTTTTT
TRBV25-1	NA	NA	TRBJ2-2	CASRRPSSGLTGELFF	TGTGCCAGCAGGAGGCCCTCGAGCGGGCTAACCGGGGAGCTGTTTTTT
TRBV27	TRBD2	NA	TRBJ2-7	CASSFLAGGLSEQYF	TGTGCCAGCAGTTTCCTAGCGGGGGGGCTCAGCGAGCAGTACTTC
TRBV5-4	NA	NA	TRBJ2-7	CASSLSRTREQYF	TGTGCCAGCAGCTTGTCGAGGACACGCGAGCAGTACTTC
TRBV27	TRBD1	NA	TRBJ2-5	CASSYYRGYQETQYF	TGTGCCAGCAGTTATTACAGGGGGTACCAAGAGACCCAGTACTTC
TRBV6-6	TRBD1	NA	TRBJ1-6	CASSSSRDSNSPLHF	TGTGCCAGCAGTTCCTCCAGGGACAGCAATTCACCCCTCCACTTT
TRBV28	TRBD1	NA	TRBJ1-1	CASSLWGQGNTEAFF	TGTGCCAGCAGTTTATGGGGACAGGGGAACACTGAAGCTTTCTTT
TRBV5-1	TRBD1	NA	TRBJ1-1	CASSPSGQTEAFF	TGCGCCAGCAGCCCGTCGGGACAGACTGAAGCTTTCTTT